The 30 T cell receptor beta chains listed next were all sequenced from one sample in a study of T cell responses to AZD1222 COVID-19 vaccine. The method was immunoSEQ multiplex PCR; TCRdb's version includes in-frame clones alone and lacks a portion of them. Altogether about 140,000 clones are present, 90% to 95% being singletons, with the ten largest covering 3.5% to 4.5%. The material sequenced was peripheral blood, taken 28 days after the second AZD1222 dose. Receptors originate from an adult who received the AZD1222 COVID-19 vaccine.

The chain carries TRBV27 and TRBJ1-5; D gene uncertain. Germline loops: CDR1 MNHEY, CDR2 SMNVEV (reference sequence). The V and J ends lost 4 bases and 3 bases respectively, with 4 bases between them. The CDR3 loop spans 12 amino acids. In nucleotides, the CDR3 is TGTGCCAGCAGTTACCCCAATCAGCCCCAGCATTTT. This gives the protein CASSYPNQPQHF.

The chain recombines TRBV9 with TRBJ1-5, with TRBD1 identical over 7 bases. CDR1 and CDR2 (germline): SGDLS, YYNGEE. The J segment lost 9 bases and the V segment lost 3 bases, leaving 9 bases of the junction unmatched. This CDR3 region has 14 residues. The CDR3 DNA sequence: TGTGCCAGCAGCGCGGGACAGACCCTGGGGCCCCAGCATTTT. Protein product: CASSAGQTLGPQHF.

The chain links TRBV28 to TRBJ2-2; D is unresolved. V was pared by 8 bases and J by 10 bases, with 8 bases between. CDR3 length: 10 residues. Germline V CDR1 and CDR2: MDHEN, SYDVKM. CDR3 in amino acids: CASGWEELFF. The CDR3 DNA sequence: TGTGCCAGCGGATGGGAGGAGCTGTTTTTT. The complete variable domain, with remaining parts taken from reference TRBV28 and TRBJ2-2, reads DVKVTQSSRYLVKRTGEKVFLECVQDMDHENMFWYRQDPGLGLRLIYFSYDVKMKEKGDIPEGYSVSREKKERFSLILESASTNQTSMYLCASGWEELFFGEGSRLTVL.

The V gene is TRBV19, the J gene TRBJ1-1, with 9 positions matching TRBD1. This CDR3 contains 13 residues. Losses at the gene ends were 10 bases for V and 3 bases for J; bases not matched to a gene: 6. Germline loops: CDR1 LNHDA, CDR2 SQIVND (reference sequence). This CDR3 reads CATRGQGYTEAFF. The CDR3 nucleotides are TGTGCCACGCGGGGACAGGGTTACACTGAAGCTTTCTTT.

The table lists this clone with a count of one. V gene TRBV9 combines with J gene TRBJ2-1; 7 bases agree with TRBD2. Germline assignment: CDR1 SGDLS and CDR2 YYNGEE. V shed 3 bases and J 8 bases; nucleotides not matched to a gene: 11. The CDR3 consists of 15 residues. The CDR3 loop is CASSAEGRVGYEQFF. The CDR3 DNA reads TGTGCCAGCAGCGCTGAGGGGAGGGTAGGGTATGAGCAGTTCTTC.

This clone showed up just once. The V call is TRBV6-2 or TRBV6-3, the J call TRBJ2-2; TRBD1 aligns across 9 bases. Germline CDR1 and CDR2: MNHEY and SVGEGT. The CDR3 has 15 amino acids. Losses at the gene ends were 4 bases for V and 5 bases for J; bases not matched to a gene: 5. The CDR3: CASSLDRGVTGELFF. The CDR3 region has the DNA TGTGCCAGCAGTTTGGACAGGGGAGTGACCGGGGAGCTGTTTTTT.

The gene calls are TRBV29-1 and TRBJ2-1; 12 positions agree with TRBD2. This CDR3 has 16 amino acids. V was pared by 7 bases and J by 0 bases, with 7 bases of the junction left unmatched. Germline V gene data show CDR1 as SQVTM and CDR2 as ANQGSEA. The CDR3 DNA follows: TGCAGCGCCTGGACGACTAGCGGGAGCTCCTACAATGAGCAGTTCTTC. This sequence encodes CSAWTTSGSSYNEQFF.

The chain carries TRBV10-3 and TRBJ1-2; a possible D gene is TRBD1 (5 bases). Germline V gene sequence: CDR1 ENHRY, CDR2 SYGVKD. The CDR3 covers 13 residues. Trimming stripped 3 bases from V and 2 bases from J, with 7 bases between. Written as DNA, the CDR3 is TGTGCCATCAGTGAAGAGGGGAACTATGGCTACACCTTC. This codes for CAISEEGNYGYTF.

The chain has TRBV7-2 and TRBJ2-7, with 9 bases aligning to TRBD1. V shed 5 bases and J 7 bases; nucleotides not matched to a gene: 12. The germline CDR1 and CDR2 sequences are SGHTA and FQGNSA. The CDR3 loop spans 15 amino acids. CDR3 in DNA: TGTGCCAGCAGCGACCCACAGGGGGCGGTTCGGGAGCAGTACTTC. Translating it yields CASSDPQGAVREQYF. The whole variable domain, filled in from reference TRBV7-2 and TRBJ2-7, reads GAGVSQSPSNKVTEKGKDVELRCDPISGHTALYWYRQSLGQGLEFLIYFQGNSAPDKSGLPSDRFSAERTGGSVSTLTIQRTQQEDSAVYLCASSDPQGAVREQYFGPGTRLTVT.

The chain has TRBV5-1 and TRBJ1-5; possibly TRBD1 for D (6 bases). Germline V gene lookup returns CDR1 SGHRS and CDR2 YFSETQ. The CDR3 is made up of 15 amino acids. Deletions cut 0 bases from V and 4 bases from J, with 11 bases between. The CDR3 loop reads CASSLEGQPNQPQHF. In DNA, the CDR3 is TGCGCCAGCAGCTTGGAAGGACAGCCAAATCAGCCCCAGCATTTT.

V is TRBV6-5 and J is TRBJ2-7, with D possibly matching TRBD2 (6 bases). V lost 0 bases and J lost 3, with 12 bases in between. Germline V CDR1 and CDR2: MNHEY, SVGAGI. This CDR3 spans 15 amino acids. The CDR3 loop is CASSYSMIAVYEQYF. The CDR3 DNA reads TGTGCCAGCAGTTACTCGATGATAGCGGTCTACGAGCAGTACTTC.

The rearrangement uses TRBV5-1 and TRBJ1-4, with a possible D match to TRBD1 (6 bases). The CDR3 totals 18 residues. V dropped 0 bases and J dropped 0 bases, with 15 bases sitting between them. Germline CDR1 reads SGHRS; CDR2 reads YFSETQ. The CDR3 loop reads CASSLARGAATTNEKLFF. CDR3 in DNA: TGCGCCAGCAGCTTGGCCCGGGGGGCGGCTACAACTAATGAAAAACTGTTTTTT.

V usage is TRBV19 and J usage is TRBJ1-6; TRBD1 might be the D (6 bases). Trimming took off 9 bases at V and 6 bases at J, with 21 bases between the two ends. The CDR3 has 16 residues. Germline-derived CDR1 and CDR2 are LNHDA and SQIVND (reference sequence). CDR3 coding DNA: TGTGCCAGACAACAATGGGGGGCGCTTTCTAATTCACCCCTCCACTTT. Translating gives CARQQWGALSNSPLHF.

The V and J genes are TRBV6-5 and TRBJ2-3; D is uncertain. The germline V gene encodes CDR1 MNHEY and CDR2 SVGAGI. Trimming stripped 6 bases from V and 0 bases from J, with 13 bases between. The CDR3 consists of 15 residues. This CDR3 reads CASSLSTPSTDTQYF. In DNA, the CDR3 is TGTGCCAGCAGCCTGAGTACTCCTAGCACAGATACGCAGTATTTT.

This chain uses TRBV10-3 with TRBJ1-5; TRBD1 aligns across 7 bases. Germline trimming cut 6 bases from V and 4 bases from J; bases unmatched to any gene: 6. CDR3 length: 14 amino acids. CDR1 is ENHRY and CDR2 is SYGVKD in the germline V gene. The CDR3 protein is CAISDRDHNQPQHF. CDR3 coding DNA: TGTGCCATCAGCGACAGGGATCATAATCAGCCCCAGCATTTT.

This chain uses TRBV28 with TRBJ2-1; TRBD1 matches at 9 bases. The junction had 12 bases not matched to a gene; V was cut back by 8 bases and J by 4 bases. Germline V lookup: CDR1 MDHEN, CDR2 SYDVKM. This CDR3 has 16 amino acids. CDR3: CASASPPGQGYNEQFF. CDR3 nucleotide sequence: TGTGCCAGCGCGAGTCCTCCGGGACAGGGATACAATGAGCAGTTCTTC.

The CDR3 sequence: CASSQGTSGGAYEQFF. The CDR3 DNA sequence: TGTGCCAGCAGCCAAGGGACGAGCGGGGGGGCCTATGAGCAGTTCTTC. V usage is TRBV3-1 (or the pseudogene TRBV3-2) and J usage is TRBJ2-1; TRBD2 matches at 10 bases. V shed 1 base and J 8 bases; nucleotides not matched to a gene: 8. CDR3 size: 16 residues. The germline V gene has CDR1 LGHDT and CDR2 YNNKEL (reference sequence).

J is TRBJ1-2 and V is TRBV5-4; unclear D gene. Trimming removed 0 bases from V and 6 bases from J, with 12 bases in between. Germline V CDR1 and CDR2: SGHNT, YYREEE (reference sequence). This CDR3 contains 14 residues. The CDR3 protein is CASSLGQVWDGYTF. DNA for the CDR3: TGTGCCAGCAGCTTGGGTCAGGTCTGGGATGGCTACACCTTC.

The CDR3 spells CASSVSGGPSGVTQYF. The CDR3 DNA reads as TGTGCCAGCAGTGTTTCGGGGGGCCCGTCCGGGGTGACCCAGTACTTC. The gene calls are TRBV2 and TRBJ2-5, with TRBD2 as a possible D gene (7 bases). Germline CDR1 SNHLY, CDR2 FYNNEI. The CDR3 runs 16 residues. The ends were cut back, 4 bases at V and 7 bases at J, with 22 bases in the middle.

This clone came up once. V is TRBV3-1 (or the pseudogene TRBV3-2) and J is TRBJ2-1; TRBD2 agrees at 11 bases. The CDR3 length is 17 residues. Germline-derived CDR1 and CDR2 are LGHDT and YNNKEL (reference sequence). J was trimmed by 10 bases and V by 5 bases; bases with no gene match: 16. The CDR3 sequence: CASSKTTSGIQEGEQFF. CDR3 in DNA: TGTGCCAGCAGCAAAACGACTAGCGGGATTCAGGAAGGCGAGCAGTTCTTC.

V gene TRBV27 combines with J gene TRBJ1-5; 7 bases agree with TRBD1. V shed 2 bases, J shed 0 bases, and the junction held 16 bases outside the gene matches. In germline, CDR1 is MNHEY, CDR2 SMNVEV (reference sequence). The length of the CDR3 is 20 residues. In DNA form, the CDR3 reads TGTGCCAGCAGTTTAACCCCCCCCCTGACAGGGCCGGATAGCAATCAGCCCCAGCATTTT. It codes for CASSLTPPLTGPDSNQPQHF.

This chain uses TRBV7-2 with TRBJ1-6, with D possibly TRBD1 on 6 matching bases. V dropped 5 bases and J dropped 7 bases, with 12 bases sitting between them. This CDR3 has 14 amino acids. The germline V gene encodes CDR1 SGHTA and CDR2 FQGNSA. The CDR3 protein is CASSRGGTNSPLHF. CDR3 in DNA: TGTGCCAGCAGCCGCGGGGGGACAAATTCACCCCTCCACTTT.

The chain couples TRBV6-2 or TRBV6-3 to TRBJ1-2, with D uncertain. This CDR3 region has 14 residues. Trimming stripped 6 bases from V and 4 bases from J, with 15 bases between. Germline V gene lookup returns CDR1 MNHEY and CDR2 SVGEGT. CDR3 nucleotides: TGTGCCAGCAGCTTACAGCGGAGAAGCTATGGCTACACCTTC. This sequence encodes CASSLQRRSYGYTF.

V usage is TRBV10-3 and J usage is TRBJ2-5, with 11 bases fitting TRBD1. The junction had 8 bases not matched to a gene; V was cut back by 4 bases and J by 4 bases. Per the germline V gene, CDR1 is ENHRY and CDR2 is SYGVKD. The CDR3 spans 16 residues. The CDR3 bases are TGTGCCATCAGTGCGACCGGGACAGGGGGGGGAGAGACCCAGTACTTC. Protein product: CAISATGTGGGETQYF.

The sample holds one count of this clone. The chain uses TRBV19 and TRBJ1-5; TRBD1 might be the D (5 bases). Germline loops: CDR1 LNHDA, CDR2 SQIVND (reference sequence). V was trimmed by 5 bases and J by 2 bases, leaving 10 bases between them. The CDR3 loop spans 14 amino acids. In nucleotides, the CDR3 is TGTGCCAGTAGTCCCAGGGAGGGCAATCAGCCCCAGCATTTT. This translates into CASSPREGNQPQHF.

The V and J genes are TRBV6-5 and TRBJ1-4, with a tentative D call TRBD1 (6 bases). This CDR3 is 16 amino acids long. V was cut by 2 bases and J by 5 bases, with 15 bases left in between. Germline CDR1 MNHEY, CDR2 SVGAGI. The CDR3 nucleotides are TGTGCCAGCAGTTACAGTTTTCAGGGGTCGAATGAAAAACTGTTTTTT. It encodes CASSYSFQGSNEKLFF.

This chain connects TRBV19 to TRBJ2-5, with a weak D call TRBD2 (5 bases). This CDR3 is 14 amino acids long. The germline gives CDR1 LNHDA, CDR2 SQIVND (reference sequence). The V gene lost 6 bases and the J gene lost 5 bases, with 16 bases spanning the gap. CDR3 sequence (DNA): TGTGCCAGTAGACCACTCGGGGTCGGGGAGACCCAGTACTTC. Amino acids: CASRPLGVGETQYF.

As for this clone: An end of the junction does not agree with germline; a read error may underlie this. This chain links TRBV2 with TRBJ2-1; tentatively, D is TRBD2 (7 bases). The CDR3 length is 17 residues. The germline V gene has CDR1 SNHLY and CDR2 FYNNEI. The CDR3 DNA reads TGTGCCAGCAGGGAAGCCCAGGGGAGGGCTAGCTACAATGAGCAGTTCTTC. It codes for CASREAQGRASYNEQFF.

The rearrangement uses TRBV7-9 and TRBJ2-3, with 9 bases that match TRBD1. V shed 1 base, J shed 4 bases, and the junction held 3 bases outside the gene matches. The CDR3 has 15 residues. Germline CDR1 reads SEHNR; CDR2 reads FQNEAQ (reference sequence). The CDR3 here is CASSLVGQGADTQYF. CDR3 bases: TGTGCCAGCAGCTTAGTGGGACAGGGCGCAGATACGCAGTATTTT.

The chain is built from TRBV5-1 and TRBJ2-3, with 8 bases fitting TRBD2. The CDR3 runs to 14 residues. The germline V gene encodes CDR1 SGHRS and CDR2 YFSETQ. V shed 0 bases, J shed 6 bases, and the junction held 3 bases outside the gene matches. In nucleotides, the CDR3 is TGCGCCAGCAGCTTGGAAGCGGGGGTTGATACGCAGTATTTT. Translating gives CASSLEAGVDTQYF.